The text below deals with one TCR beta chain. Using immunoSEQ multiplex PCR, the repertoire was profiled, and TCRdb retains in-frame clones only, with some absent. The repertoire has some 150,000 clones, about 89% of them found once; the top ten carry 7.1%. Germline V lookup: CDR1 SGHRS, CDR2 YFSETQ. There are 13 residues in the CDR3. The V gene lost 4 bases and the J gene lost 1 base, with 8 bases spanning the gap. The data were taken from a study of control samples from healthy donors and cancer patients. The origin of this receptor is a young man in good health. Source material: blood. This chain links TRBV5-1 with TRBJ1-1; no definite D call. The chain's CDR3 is CASSKGRNTEAFF. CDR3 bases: TGCGCCAGCAGCAAGGGCCGGAACACTGAAGCTTTCTTT.